The present T cell receptor beta chain was sequenced within a study of T cell repertoires in cytomegalovirus infection. Overall study context: Carrying CMV and the relevant HLA type showed in public TCR beta signatures. Study results and limitations: Identification of carriers of CMV plus the relevant HLA was achieved through cumulative public TCR beta family frequency. CMV-specific TCR beta clonotypes restricted by HLA-C were the ones dominating the ex vivo response.

MiXCR, applied by TCRdb to the reads, yields one record per CDR3 protein. This repertoire shows some 450,000 distinct CDR3 sequences, approximately 33% found once; its top ten account for roughly 15%. This clonotype was seen at least ten times. Its antigen is undetermined. Sequenced: PBMCs. This receptor was taken from a human donor in good health (CMV status not recorded). Some clones in this sample may be carry-over from other donors' samples.

The DNA for the CDR3 is TGTGCCAGCAGTCCCAGGGTGGATCAGCCCCAGCATTTT. Translated, it gives CASSPRVDQPQHF. This rearrangement joins TRBV12-3 or TRBV12-4 to TRBJ1-5; tentatively, D is TRBD1 (5 bases). V lost 5 bases and J lost 5, with 10 bases in between. CDR3 length: 13 amino acids.